Ten or more counts support the clone carrying this TCR beta chain. The antigen remains undetermined. These data originate in a study of regulatory T cells in long-lasting Graves disease. Study summary: Newly diagnosed Graves' patients had under 3 months of antithyroid drugs. The study's findings and limits: Persistent Graves' patients showed a TCR diversity that was lower than that of newly diagnosed ones.

For TCR beta, libraries came from iRepertoire HTBI primers and Arm-PCR of CDR3 regions. Each CDR3 protein is one row after TCRdb ran MiXCR on the multiplex PCR reads. The sample yields over 350,000 distinct CDR3 sequences, about 15% seen once. Time point in this sample: newly diagnosed GD, antithyroid drugs for less than 3 months. The TCR library was made from RNA that had been extracted from PBMCs in TRIzol. Patients of an endocrinology department in Xi'an, China, were included. The sample also formed part of further work on T cells in Graves' hyperthyroidism and ophthalmopathy.

This clonotype was sampled from a middle-aged woman with Graves disease. The starting material was peripheral blood mononuclear cells (PBMCs), obtained at new diagnosis, from a patient treated with antithyroid drugs.

The DNA of the CDR3 is TGCGCCAGCAGCTTGGAGGGGGCCGAGACCCAGTACTTC. This encodes CASSLEGAETQYF. The rearrangement links TRBV5-1 to TRBJ2-5, with 7 bases identical to TRBD1. V shed 0 bases, J shed 5 bases, and the junction held 1 base outside the gene matches. This CDR3 is built from 13 residues. CDR1 is SGHRS and CDR2 is YFSETQ in the germline V gene.